This T cell receptor (delta chain) derives from a study of gamma-delta chains in newborns, infants, children. The CDR3 sequence is 20 residues long. With 3 bases clipped from V and 0 bases from J, the junction kept 19 bases outside the gene matches. Germline V CDR1 and CDR2: GEAIGNYY, EKD. TCRdb re-called clones from the reads using CATT. In the table there are under 3,500 delta-chain clones, about half of which are singletons. The receptor was derived from a child who received the measles vaccine. Source: blood, taken at baseline. The genes are TRDV2 and TRDJ1, with 9 positions matching TRDD3. The CDR3 sequence is CACDPRRGGYFPLYTDKLIF. The CDR3 coding sequence is TGTGCCTGTGACCCCCGTAGAGGGGGATACTTCCCCTTGTACACCGATAAACTCATCTTT.